A single sample gave rise to the 31 T cell receptor beta chains below, sequenced in a study of blood T cell repertoires in COVID-19. The protocol was immunoSEQ multiplex PCR, while the TCRdb copy is restricted to in-frame clones and leaves out a portion. The profile shows 120,000 or so clones, around 80% of them singletons. The material sequenced was peripheral blood. The receptor source for this set is a woman between 45 and 60 years old with acute or convalescent COVID-19.

J is TRBJ2-1 and V is TRBV28; no firm D call. The CDR3 loop spans 13 amino acids. The germline V and J ends were trimmed by 6 bases and 9 bases, with 15 bases remaining between them. Germline V CDR1 and CDR2: MDHEN, SYDVKM. For the CDR3, the DNA is TGTGCCAGCAGCCGTAGCCGGGTGGGTGAGCAGTTCTTC. Its translation: CASSRSRVGEQFF.

The chain couples TRBV7-2 to TRBJ1-1, with D hard to call. V gave up 3 bases and J gave up 5 bases, with 13 bases separating them. Germline assignment: CDR1 SGHTA and CDR2 FQGNSA. This CDR3 region has 14 residues. CDR3 sequence (DNA): TGTGCCAGCAGCTTGGGCAGAGGGTGGACTGAAGCTTTCTTT. Protein: CASSLGRGWTEAFF.

CDR3 sequence (DNA): TGTGCCAGCAGTTACGGGGCCAACAATGAGCAGTTCTTC. It yields the protein CASSYGANNEQFF. The J gene is TRBJ2-1, the V gene TRBV6-5; maybe TRBD1 (5 bases). The germline V gene has CDR1 MNHEY and CDR2 SVGAGI. CDR3 size: 13 residues. Trimming shortened V by 2 bases and J by 5 bases, and 7 bases separated the two germline ends.

The rearrangement links TRBV3-1 (or the pseudogene TRBV3-2) to TRBJ2-7; D remains unclear. The CDR3 contains 11 residues. The germline V gene encodes CDR1 LGHDT and CDR2 YNNKEL (reference sequence). The V end was cut by 3 bases, the J end by 7 bases, with 7 bases between. CDR3 nucleotides: TGTGCCAGCAGCCAGGCCTGGGAGCAGTACTTC. It translates to CASSQAWEQYF.

This clone is a singleton in its sample. V is TRBV9 and J is TRBJ2-2, with D tentatively TRBD2 (6 bases). CDR1 and CDR2 from the germline V gene are SGDLS and YYNGEE. Trimming removed 5 bases at V and 0 bases at J, with 8 bases between. The CDR3 length is 14 residues. DNA for the CDR3: TGTGCCAGCAGGGGGGGTTCGAACACCGGGGAGCTGTTTTTT. Its protein product is CASRGGSNTGELFF.

DNA for the CDR3: TGTGCCAGCAGGATACAGGGGCGTAAAGAGGCACCCCTCCACTTT. Translating gives CASRIQGRKEAPLHF. V gene TRBV28 combines with J gene TRBJ1-6; 7 nucleotides match TRBD1. CDR1 and CDR2 (germline): MDHEN, SYDVKM. The V segment lost 6 bases and the J segment 11 bases; nucleotides outside the gene matches: 13. The CDR3 length is 15 residues.

The chain uses TRBV9 and TRBJ1-5, with 7 positions matching TRBD1. V was pared by 3 bases and J by 1 base, with 1 base of the junction left unmatched. CDR3 length equals 14 residues. Germline-derived CDR1 and CDR2 are SGDLS and YYNGEE. The CDR3 DNA reads TGTGCCAGCAGCGAACAGGGGAGCAATCAGCCCCAGCATTTT. As protein: CASSEQGSNQPQHF.

The genes are TRBV2 and TRBJ2-7; 13 bases are a match to TRBD2. There are 15 residues in the CDR3. V was clipped by 6 bases and J by 6 bases; unmatched bases: 8. CDR1 and CDR2 from the germline V gene are SNHLY and FYNNEI. The CDR3 region has the DNA TGTGCCAGCAGGGCCCAGGGACTAGCGGGAACCGAGCAGTACTTC. Its protein product is CASRAQGLAGTEQYF.

With respect to this clone: At one boundary the junction diverges from the germline segment, which might be a read error. This chain uses TRBV3-1 (or the pseudogene TRBV3-2) with TRBJ1-2, with 10 bases aligning to TRBD1. The germline gives CDR1 LGHDT, CDR2 YNNKEL (reference sequence). This CDR3 has 16 amino acids. CDR3 DNA sequence: TGTGCCAGCAGACCCCGGGACAGGGGCCATAACTATGGCCACACCTTC. It encodes CASRPRDRGHNYGHTF.

The gene calls are TRBV18 and TRBJ2-2, with TRBD2 identical over 10 bases. The CDR3 extends over 16 amino acids. Germline lookup yields CDR1 KGHSH and CDR2 LQKENI. V dropped 3 bases and J dropped 6; count of bases not matched to a gene: 7. The chain's CDR3 is CASSPNSGGAAGELFF. CDR3 bases: TGTGCCAGCTCACCGAACAGCGGGGGGGCCGCCGGGGAGCTGTTTTTT.

The chain links TRBV9 to TRBJ1-1, with D perhaps matching TRBD1 (5 bases). The CDR3 is made up of 14 amino acids. CDR1 and CDR2 (germline): SGDLS, YYNGEE. V was cut by 0 bases and J by 5 bases, with 11 bases left in between. Written as DNA, the CDR3 is TGTGCCAGCAGCGTAGCGTCAGGGAGGACTGAAGCTTTCTTT. Residues: CASSVASGRTEAFF.

The rearrangement joins TRBV10-1 to TRBJ1-2; the D gene is possibly TRBD1 (6 bases). This CDR3 is built from 13 residues. The V end lost 5 bases, the J end lost 8 bases, and 15 bases lay between the germline ends. Germline V gene lookup returns CDR1 WNHNN and CDR2 SYGVQD (reference sequence). CDR3 amino acids: CASSLDRRGGYTF. In nucleotides, the CDR3 is TGCGCCAGCAGTTTGGACAGAAGGGGAGGCTACACCTTC.

V gene TRBV5-1 combines with J gene TRBJ2-3; 9 bases fit TRBD2. V lost 0 bases, J lost 3 bases, and 2 bases stayed unmatched. The germline gives CDR1 SGHRS, CDR2 YFSETQ. CDR3 length: 15 residues. The CDR3 loop is CASSLGSGRTDTQYF. Here the CDR3 DNA reads TGCGCCAGCAGCTTGGGGAGCGGGAGGACAGATACGCAGTATTTT.

As concerns this clone: Compared with germline, one end of the junction differs, possibly owing to a read error. The chain carries TRBV7-7 and TRBJ2-2; perhaps TRBD2 as D (7 bases). The CDR3 has 16 residues. Germline V CDR1 and CDR2: SSHAT, FNYEAQ (reference sequence). CDR3 residues: CASSFLGGGVAGELFF. The CDR3 DNA sequence: TGTGCTAGCAGCTTCCTTGGGGGGGGCGTAGCCGGGGAGCTGTTTTTT.

V gene TRBV27 combines with J gene TRBJ2-5; 7 nucleotides align to TRBD1. CDR3 length equals 17 residues. V dropped 0 bases and J dropped 2; count of bases not matched to a gene: 9. From germline, CDR1 is MNHEY and CDR2 SMNVEV (reference sequence). The CDR3 spells CASSLSNLPTGQETQYF. The CDR3 region has the DNA TGTGCCAGCAGTTTATCGAATCTCCCGACAGGGCAAGAGACCCAGTACTTC.

This chain joins TRBV20-1 and TRBJ2-5, with a tentative D call TRBD1 (5 bases). The CDR3 has 16 amino acids. The V gene lost 6 bases and the J gene lost 2 bases, with 22 bases spanning the gap. Germline lookup yields CDR1 DFQATT and CDR2 SNEGSKA (reference sequence). The CDR3 bases are TGCAGTGCAAGTCCTGAACAGGTCTCGGTTCAAGAGACCCAGTACTTC. It is translated as CSASPEQVSVQETQYF.

This chain links TRBV6-5 with TRBJ1-4; 8 nucleotides align to TRBD1. V shed 5 bases, J shed 7 bases, and the junction held 6 bases outside the gene matches. The germline gives CDR1 MNHEY, CDR2 SVGAGI. The CDR3 loop spans 14 amino acids. CDR3 protein: CASSRQGIGEKLFF. The CDR3 DNA reads TGTGCCAGCAGTCGACAGGGGATAGGTGAAAAACTGTTTTTT.

This rearrangement joins TRBV5-1 to TRBJ2-3, with TRBD2 matching over 14 bases. V trimming: 3 bases; J trimming: 4 bases; junction bases outside the gene matches: 7. This CDR3 comprises 17 residues. Germline CDR1 is SGHRS and CDR2 is YFSETQ. This chain's CDR3 is CASSWGTSGSGADTQYF. The CDR3, as DNA: TGCGCCAGCAGCTGGGGGACTAGCGGGAGCGGCGCAGATACGCAGTATTTT.

This clone was seen once. The chain employs TRBV28 and TRBJ1-3; no firm D call. This CDR3 has 14 residues. The V end was cut by 5 bases, the J end by 2 bases, with 10 bases between. Germline V gene data show CDR1 as MDHEN and CDR2 as SYDVKM. CDR3: CASSGEEAGNTIYF. In DNA form, the CDR3 reads TGTGCCAGCAGTGGGGAGGAAGCTGGAAACACCATATATTTT.

CDR3 amino acids: CASRRGTAYNSPLHF. Written as DNA, the CDR3 is TGTGCCAGCCGCAGGGGTACAGCCTATAATTCACCCCTCCACTTT. This sequence joins TRBV6-5 and TRBJ1-6; D is possibly TRBD1 (6 bases). This CDR3 has 15 residues. CDR1 is MNHEY, CDR2 SVGAGI, per germline. Trimming shortened V by 8 bases and J by 2 bases, and 13 bases separated the two germline ends.

The rearrangement links TRBV27 to TRBJ1-2; D uncertain. This CDR3 contains 14 residues. V dropped 5 bases and J dropped 8 bases, with 18 bases sitting between them. Germline V gene lookup returns CDR1 MNHEY and CDR2 SMNVEV (reference sequence). The CDR3 protein is CASSPRERARGYTF. For the CDR3, the DNA is TGTGCCAGCAGTCCCCGTGAGAGGGCGCGGGGCTACACCTTC.

This chain links TRBV20-1 with TRBJ1-2, with D maybe TRBD1 (6 bases). In germline, CDR1 is DFQATT, CDR2 SNEGSKA (reference sequence). The V and J ends lost 3 bases and 6 bases respectively, with 29 bases between them. The CDR3 is 18 amino acids. The CDR3 protein is CSASFLRDRGAAKDGYTF. The CDR3 DNA is TGCAGTGCTAGTTTTTTAAGAGATCGGGGGGCTGCAAAGGATGGCTACACCTTC.

The chain is built from TRBV24-1 and TRBJ1-4; 9 nucleotides match TRBD1. CDR1 and CDR2 from the germline V gene are KGHDR and SFDVKD. The CDR3 is 15 amino acids. The V gene end was trimmed by 5 bases and the J gene end by 7 bases; junction bases not matched to a gene: 7. The CDR3 region is CATSASTGGIEKLFF. CDR3 DNA: TGTGCCACCAGTGCGAGTACAGGGGGCATTGAAAAACTGTTTTTT.

This clone came up once. The chain couples TRBV5-6 to TRBJ2-5; 8 bases match TRBD2. V gave up 4 bases and J gave up 7 bases; unmatched junction bases: 9. Germline-derived CDR1 and CDR2 are SGHDT and YYEEEE. This CDR3 spans 14 amino acids. The CDR3 nucleotides read TGTGCCAGCAGCCTTCATGCGGCGGGAGGGACCCAGTACTTC. This sequence encodes CASSLHAAGGTQYF.

The chain employs TRBV11-3 and TRBJ2-5; 9 bases fit TRBD1. This CDR3 region has 13 residues. The junction had 4 bases not matched to a gene; V was cut back by 5 bases and J by 6 bases. CDR1 and CDR2 from the germline V gene are SGHNT and YENEEA. CDR3 in DNA: TGTGCCAGCAGCCCAGGACAGGGGCAGACCCAGTACTTC. This sequence encodes CASSPGQGQTQYF.

The chain is built from TRBV3-1 (or the pseudogene TRBV3-2) and TRBJ1-3; no firm D call. The CDR3 contains 12 residues. V lost 2 bases and J 7 bases, leaving 6 bases between the germline ends. The germline gives CDR1 LGHDT, CDR2 YNNKEL (reference sequence). CDR3 protein: CASSQIVNTIYF. The CDR3 nucleotides are TGTGCCAGCAGCCAAATCGTGAACACCATATATTTT.

The rearrangement joins TRBV5-5 to TRBJ1-1; 7 bases are shared with TRBD1. Per the germline V gene, CDR1 is SGHKS and CDR2 is YYEKEE (reference sequence). The CDR3 sequence is 18 residues long. The V segment lost 2 bases and the J segment 1 base; nucleotides outside the gene matches: 14. DNA for the CDR3: TGTGCCAGCAGCTTTGCCCCGACAGGGACCTCTTCGAACACTGAAGCTTTCTTT. Translating it yields CASSFAPTGTSSNTEAFF.

The chain carries TRBV5-4 and TRBJ2-2, with 8 bases aligning to TRBD2. The trim removed 4 bases at V and 2 bases at J, leaving 7 bases unmatched. Germline CDR1 reads SGHNT; CDR2 reads YYREEE (reference sequence). This CDR3 is 16 amino acids long. CDR3 sequence reads: CASSATSGANTGELFF. The CDR3 nucleotides read TGTGCCAGCAGCGCAACTAGCGGAGCTAACACCGGGGAGCTGTTTTTT.

This clone was seen just once. The V call is TRBV7-2, the J call TRBJ2-7; 7 nucleotides match TRBD1. V was pared by 4 bases and J by 3 bases, with 3 bases of the junction left unmatched. The CDR3 sequence is 13 residues long. The germline V gene has CDR1 SGHTA and CDR2 FQGNSA. The CDR3 DNA follows: TGTGCCAGCAGCTCGAGGGGGCACTACGAGCAGTACTTC. This encodes CASSSRGHYEQYF.

This chain links TRBV27 with TRBJ1-2, with unresolved D. Germline V gene sequence: CDR1 MNHEY, CDR2 SMNVEV (reference sequence). This CDR3 comprises 15 residues. V was trimmed by 4 bases and J by 1 base, leaving 13 bases between them. CDR3 nucleotide sequence: TGTGCCAGCAGTTCCCGGTCGGCGGGTAACTATGGCTACACCTTC. Its translation is CASSSRSAGNYGYTF.

The V call is TRBV2, the J call TRBJ1-4; D is possibly TRBD1 (5 bases). Trimming removed 2 bases at V and 11 bases at J, with 15 bases between. Germline lookup yields CDR1 SNHLY and CDR2 FYNNEI. CDR3 size: 14 residues. Here the CDR3 reads CASSENRWAWKLFF. The CDR3 coding sequence is TGTGCCAGCAGTGAAAACAGGTGGGCATGGAAACTGTTTTTT.